This TCR beta chain was documented in a study of blood T cell repertoires in COVID-19. Study-level information: Sites in the United States, Italy and Spain provided acute and convalescent COVID-19 samples.

Some clones are missing from TCRdb's copy, which holds only in-frame ones; the method was immunoSEQ multiplex PCR. The table records about 260,000 clones, around 80% of them present only once. In germline, CDR1 is SEHNR, CDR2 FQNEAQ (reference sequence). The CDR3 has 13 amino acids. V was shortened by 6 bases and J by 8 bases, with 16 bases between the two germline ends. The sequence derives from a man aged 25-45 years with acute COVID-19. The specimen was PBMCs or T cells enriched from blood (not recorded which). This chain joins TRBV7-9 and TRBJ1-1; D remains unclear. The CDR3 spells CASRSSEGREAFF. The CDR3 region has the DNA TGTGCCAGCAGGTCCAGTGAGGGTAGGGAAGCTTTCTTT.